This paragraph covers one T cell receptor beta chain sequence. Its antigen is undetermined. Recipients were bled about 28 days pretransplant and at posttransplant days 30, 100, 180. This sample stems from a study of T cell clonotyping in hematopoietic cell transplantation. The CDR3 loop spans 15 amino acids. Germline values: CDR1 SGDLS, CDR2 YYNGEE. Trimming removed 0 bases from V and 8 bases from J, with 12 bases in between. The protocol was immunoSEQ multiplex PCR, while the TCRdb copy is restricted to in-frame clones and leaves out a portion. The sample includes fewer than 15,000 clones, under 75% of them seen just once. Study observations and caveats: After transplant, recipient diversity fell while pathologically expanded clonotypes grew through day 180. Cells were unsorted, so CD4 and CD8 contributions were not separated. Graft donor and pretransplant recipient Inverse Simpson Index values predicted broader posttransplant TCR diversity.

The sample here was peripheral blood mononuclear cells, taken 180 days after allogeneic stem cell transplant. J is TRBJ1-6 and V is TRBV9; D gene uncertain. The source of this sequence is a male patient aged 55-69 years who had an allogeneic stem cell transplant from an unrelated donor, so the T cells may come from the graft donor. Some clones in this sample may be carry-over from other donors' samples. CDR3 coding DNA: TGTGCCAGCAGCGTAGCGGAAATCGGGGATTCACCCCTCCACTTT. Its protein is CASSVAEIGDSPLHF.